This record looks at one T cell receptor (beta chain) sequence and its context. The data originate from a study of blood T cell repertoires in COVID-19. CDR3 length equals 16 residues. Germline CDR1 is LGHDT and CDR2 is YNNKEL (reference sequence). The trim removed 4 bases at V and 7 bases at J, leaving 7 bases unmatched. In the original workflow: How many nucleated cells were present was estimated from reference gene primer amplification. The method was immunoSEQ multiplex PCR; TCRdb's version includes in-frame clones alone and lacks a portion of them. V and J calls and clone size are as listed in that table; D and trimming were resolved from the DNA. The sample lists fewer than 250,000 clones, 70% to 90% occurring once.

This chain uses TRBV3-1 (or the pseudogene TRBV3-2) with TRBJ2-1, with 13 bases that match TRBD2. The origin of this receptor is a middle-aged woman who had recovered from COVID-19. The sample consisted of peripheral blood. This chain's CDR3 is CASSPKTSGRPNEQFF. The CDR3 coding sequence is TGTGCCAGCAGCCCGAAGACTAGCGGGAGGCCGAATGAGCAGTTCTTC.